This TCR beta chain was sequenced for a study of T cell repertoires in cytomegalovirus infection. A single record per CDR3 protein comes from TCRdb applying MiXCR to the reads. There are 210,000 or so distinct CDR3 sequences in the sample; 6.5% occur only once, and 6.5% lies in the top ten. In this sample, this clonotype turned up many times. This receptor was obtained from a human donor in good health (CMV status not recorded). Some clones in this sample may be carry-over from other donors' samples. The sequencing sample was made of PBMCs.

CDR3 protein: CASSPRRGNYNEQFF. CDR3 in DNA: TGTGCCAGCAGTCCGCGACGGGGAAACTACAATGAGCAGTTCTTC. V usage is TRBV6-1 and J usage is TRBJ2-1; possible D gene TRBD2, 5 bases. This CDR3 has 15 residues. Germline V CDR1 and CDR2: MNHNS, SASEGT. Deletions cut 5 bases from V and 3 bases from J, with 14 bases between.